This TCR beta chain was sequenced for a study of blood T cell repertoires in COVID-19. TCRdb keeps only in-frame clones here, not all; method: immunoSEQ multiplex PCR. The sample holds some 170,000 clones, around 87% seen once. This CDR3 contains 11 residues. From germline, CDR1 is SGHAT and CDR2 FQNNGV. With regard to this clone: One end of the junction varies from germline; a read error may be responsible.

The V gene is TRBV11-2, the J gene TRBJ2-7; tentatively, D is TRBD2 (5 bases). The TCR originated in a woman in her sixties or seventies with COVID-19, enrolled during active disease. The specimen sequenced was peripheral blood. The CDR3 DNA reads TGTGCCAGCAGCCCGCTTACGGGGATACACTTC. This sequence encodes CASSPLTGIHF.